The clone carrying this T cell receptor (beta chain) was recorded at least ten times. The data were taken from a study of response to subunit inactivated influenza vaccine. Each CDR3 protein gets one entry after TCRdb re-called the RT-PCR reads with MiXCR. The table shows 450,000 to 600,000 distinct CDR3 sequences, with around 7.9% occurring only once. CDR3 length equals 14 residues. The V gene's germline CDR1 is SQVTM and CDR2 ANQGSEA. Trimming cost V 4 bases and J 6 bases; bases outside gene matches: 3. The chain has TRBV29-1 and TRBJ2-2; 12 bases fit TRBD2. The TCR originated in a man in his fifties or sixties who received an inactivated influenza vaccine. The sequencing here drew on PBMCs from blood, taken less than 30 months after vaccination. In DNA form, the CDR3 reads TGCAGCGTTGGGACTAGCGGGACCGCCGGGGAGCTGTTTTTT. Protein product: CSVGTSGTAGELFF.